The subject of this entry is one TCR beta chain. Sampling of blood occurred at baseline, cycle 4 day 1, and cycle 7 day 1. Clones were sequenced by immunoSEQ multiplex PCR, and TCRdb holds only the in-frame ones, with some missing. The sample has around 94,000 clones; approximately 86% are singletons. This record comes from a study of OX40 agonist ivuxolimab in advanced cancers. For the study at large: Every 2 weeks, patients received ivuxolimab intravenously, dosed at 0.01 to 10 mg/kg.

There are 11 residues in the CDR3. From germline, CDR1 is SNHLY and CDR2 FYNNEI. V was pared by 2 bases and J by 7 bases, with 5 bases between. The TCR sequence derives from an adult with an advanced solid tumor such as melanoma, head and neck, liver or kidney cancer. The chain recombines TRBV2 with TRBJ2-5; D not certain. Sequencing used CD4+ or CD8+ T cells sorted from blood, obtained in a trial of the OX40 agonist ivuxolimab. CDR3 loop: CASSETRTQYF. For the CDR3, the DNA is TGTGCCAGCAGTGAAACTCGGACCCAGTACTTC.